A single sample gave rise to the 26 T cell receptor beta chains below, sequenced in a study of cytomegalovirus exposure and HLA in healthy donors. Primers for the PCR totalled 60 Vbeta and 13 Jbeta. This table comes from immunoSEQ multiplex PCR, and its TCRdb copy is limited to in-frame clones, with some not included. The sample has some 150,000 clones; under 90% are singletons. Sequences were obtained from PBMCs. Receptors originate from a man younger than 45 in good health and CMV-seronegative.

As DNA, the CDR3 is TGTGCCAGCAGCGAAGGGACAAACCATGAAAAACTGTTTTTT. It encodes CASSEGTNHEKLFF. The chain joins TRBV7-2 to TRBJ1-4, with D possibly matching TRBD1 (6 bases). The germline V and J ends were trimmed by 5 bases and 6 bases, with 13 bases remaining between them. CDR3 length equals 14 residues. The germline gives CDR1 SGHTA, CDR2 FQGNSA.

V is TRBV7-6 and J is TRBJ2-1; D perhaps matches TRBD1 (5 bases). Deletions cut 1 base from V and 0 bases from J, with 7 bases between. Germline loops: CDR1 SGHVS, CDR2 FNYEAQ. The CDR3 covers 15 residues. The CDR3 protein is CASSLDRSSYNEQFF. CDR3 DNA: TGTGCCAGCAGCTTAGACAGGAGCTCCTACAATGAGCAGTTCTTC.

V usage is TRBV27 and J usage is TRBJ2-5, with TRBD2 matching over 8 bases. The closer fit of TRBJ2-7 to the DNA end suggests the J call may be wrong. Germline V gene lookup returns CDR1 MNHEY and CDR2 SMNVEV (reference sequence). The CDR3 covers 14 residues. The CDR3 loop reads CASSFGLAGVEQYF. The CDR3, as DNA: TGTGCCAGCAGTTTCGGGCTAGCGGGTGTCGAGCAGTACTTC.

The chain combines TRBV5-6 with TRBJ1-2; no firm D call. Per germline, CDR1 SGHDT and CDR2 YYEEEE. V dropped 2 bases and J dropped 0 bases, with 8 bases sitting between them. This CDR3 is built from 14 residues. The CDR3 coding sequence is TGTGCCAGCAGCTTTCCCAGCGCTAACTATGGCTACACCTTC. Amino acids: CASSFPSANYGYTF.

This clone was picked up a small number of times. The V and J genes are TRBV11-2 and TRBJ2-2; D is unclear. The CDR3 has 13 amino acids. V dropped 10 bases and J dropped 4 bases, with 13 bases sitting between them. Germline lookup yields CDR1 SGHAT and CDR2 FQNNGV. The CDR3 DNA follows: TGTGCCACTTCCCGACACCTCACCGGGGAGCTGTTTTTT. Protein: CATSRHLTGELFF.

This rearrangement joins TRBV19 to TRBJ1-2, with TRBD1 matching 10 bases. This CDR3 has 15 residues. CDR1 is LNHDA and CDR2 is SQIVND in the germline V gene (reference sequence). J was trimmed by 2 bases and V by 9 bases; bases with no gene match: 9. The CDR3 is CASAPGQGSNYGYTF. Written as DNA, the CDR3 is TGTGCCAGCGCCCCGGGACAGGGGTCCAACTATGGCTACACCTTC. The whole variable domain, filled in from reference TRBV19 and TRBJ1-2, reads DGGITQSPKYLFRKEGQNVTLSCEQNLNHDAMYWYRQDPGQGLRLIYYSQIVNDFQKGDIAEGYSVSREKKESFPLTVTSAQKNPTAFYLCASAPGQGSNYGYTFGSGTRLTVV.

This clone has just a few counts. V is TRBV29-1 and J is TRBJ1-1; D gene unclear. Germline CDR1 and CDR2: SQVTM and ANQGSEA. The CDR3 loop spans 9 amino acids. Between the trimmed V and J ends, which lost 5 bases and 6 bases, there was a span of 4 bases. The DNA of the CDR3 is TGCAGCGTTCTTCCTGAAGCTTTCTTT. Amino acid sequence: CSVLPEAFF.

CDR3 residues: CASSRDGFNQPQHF. The CDR3 bases are TGTGCCAGCAGCCGAGACGGGTTCAATCAGCCCCAGCATTTT. The J gene is TRBJ1-5, the V gene TRBV7-9; D call uncertain. The CDR3 length is 14 residues. V was trimmed by 5 bases and J by 3 bases, leaving 11 bases between them. The germline gives CDR1 SEHNR, CDR2 FQNEAQ (reference sequence).

The V call is TRBV7-3, the J call TRBJ1-1; D not resolved. The CDR3 totals 13 residues. CDR1 is SGHTA and CDR2 is FQGTGA in the germline V gene. Trimming took off 9 bases at V and 0 bases at J, with 11 bases between the two ends. This chain's CDR3 is CASCNNLNTEAFF. The CDR3 DNA sequence: TGTGCCAGTTGCAACAATCTGAACACTGAAGCTTTCTTT.

The rearrangement links TRBV12-5 to TRBJ2-7; 8 bases are shared with TRBD1. Per the germline V gene, CDR1 is LGHNT and CDR2 is FRNRAP. V was clipped by 8 bases and J by 4 bases; unmatched bases: 7. The CDR3 totals 13 residues. The CDR3 loop reads CASSPGGAYEQYF. The CDR3 bases are TGTGCTAGTTCTCCAGGGGGCGCGTACGAGCAGTACTTC.

The chain is built from TRBV7-3 and TRBJ2-5; 9 bases agree with TRBD2. The germline gives CDR1 SGHTA, CDR2 FQGTGA. V shed 6 bases, J shed 5 bases, and the junction held 4 bases outside the gene matches. This CDR3 is 13 amino acids long. CDR3 DNA: TGTGCCAGCAGGTCTAGCGGGACGGAGACCCAGTACTTC. The encoded protein is CASRSSGTETQYF.

This rearrangement joins TRBV29-1 to TRBJ2-5; D may be TRBD1 (5 bases). The CDR3 totals 11 residues. Trimming took 5 bases from V and 5 from J, leaving 9 bases between them. Germline assignment: CDR1 SQVTM and CDR2 ANQGSEA. Written as DNA, the CDR3 is TGCAGCGTTCAGGGTTCGGAGACCCAGTACTTC. Its protein product is CSVQGSETQYF.

This chain connects TRBV30 to TRBJ2-7; D gene ambiguous. Trimming stripped 5 bases from V and 2 bases from J, with 10 bases between. The V gene's germline CDR1 is GTSNPN and CDR2 SVGIG (reference sequence). The CDR3 extends over 12 amino acids. In nucleotides, the CDR3 is TGTGCCTGGGCCCCTGAGACCTACGAGCAGTACTTC. It specifies CAWAPETYEQYF.

The chain employs TRBV6-5 and TRBJ2-1; 7 bases line up with TRBD1. The CDR3 is 14 amino acids. Per germline, CDR1 MNHEY and CDR2 SVGAGI. The junction had 4 bases not matched to a gene; V was cut back by 6 bases and J by 2 bases. CDR3 nucleotides: TGTGCCAGCAGACGACAGGGCCCCTACAATGAGCAGTTCTTC. Its protein is CASRRQGPYNEQFF.

The rearrangement joins TRBV7-9 to TRBJ2-1; 15 nucleotides agree with TRBD2. Germline CDR1 and CDR2: SEHNR and FQNEAQ (reference sequence). V was pared by 5 bases and J by 12 bases, with 11 bases of the junction left unmatched. The CDR3 consists of 16 residues. CDR3 coding DNA: TGTGCCAGCAGCCCGGGACTAGCGGGAGGTGGGGAACGGCAGTTCTTC. Translated, it gives CASSPGLAGGGERQFF.

V is TRBV19 and J is TRBJ1-5, with D unresolved. Germline loops: CDR1 LNHDA, CDR2 SQIVND (reference sequence). Trimming left V 3 bases short and J 6 bases short, with 12 bases between. This CDR3 region has 14 residues. Here the CDR3 DNA reads TGTGCCAGTAGTATCGGGTCGAGGCCTCAGCCCCAGCATTTT. It yields the protein CASSIGSRPQPQHF.

The chain is built from TRBV30 and TRBJ2-6; 7 bases match TRBD1. CDR1 and CDR2 from the germline V gene are GTSNPN and SVGIG (reference sequence). V was pared by 3 bases and J by 7 bases, with 9 bases of the junction left unmatched. There are 15 residues in the CDR3. This CDR3 reads CAWRQTRQGANVLTF. For the CDR3, the DNA is TGTGCCTGGAGACAAACCCGACAGGGCGCCAACGTCCTGACTTTC.

This rearrangement joins TRBV9 to TRBJ2-7, with 12 bases aligning to TRBD2. The CDR3 is 14 amino acids. V gave up 0 bases and J gave up 5 bases; unmatched junction bases: 0. Germline CDR1 SGDLS, CDR2 YYNGEE. CDR3 protein: CASSVASGRDEQYF. The CDR3 DNA sequence: TGTGCCAGCAGCGTAGCTAGCGGGAGGGACGAGCAGTACTTC.

In its sample, this clone was seen a few times. This chain joins TRBV9 and TRBJ1-6; D gene ambiguous. Trimming cost V 6 bases and J 9 bases, with 13 bases left between them. Per the germline V gene, CDR1 is SGDLS and CDR2 is YYNGEE. The CDR3 covers 13 residues. CDR3 sequence reads: CASTLLEGSPLHF. CDR3 nucleotide sequence: TGTGCCAGCACTCTCCTCGAGGGTTCACCCCTCCACTTT.

The gene calls are TRBV28 and TRBJ2-2; 7 bases map to TRBD1. The CDR3 extends over 18 amino acids. Germline CDR1 is MDHEN and CDR2 is SYDVKM. J gave up 0 bases and V 0 bases, and 7 bases lay outside the gene matches. This CDR3 reads CASSLWRFQGANTGELFF. The CDR3 DNA is TGTGCCAGCAGTTTATGGAGATTCCAGGGGGCGAACACCGGGGAGCTGTTTTTT.

This clone was counted a single time. The chain combines TRBV5-6 with TRBJ2-7; 13 bases fit TRBD2. Unmatched junction bases numbered 4, after V lost 3 bases and J lost 4 bases. Germline CDR1 and CDR2: SGHDT and YYEEEE. There are 15 residues in the CDR3. Here the CDR3 reads CASSWGGLAGYEQYF. The CDR3 DNA reads as TGTGCCAGCAGCTGGGGGGGACTAGCGGGGTACGAGCAGTACTTC.

This clone was picked up a small number of times. This chain uses TRBV7-2 with TRBJ1-5, with D perhaps matching TRBD1 (5 bases). The CDR3 has 19 residues. The germline V and J ends were trimmed by 5 bases and 2 bases, with 25 bases remaining between them. The V gene's germline CDR1 is SGHTA and CDR2 FQGNSA. CDR3 amino acids: CASSPYSGSGSLGNQPQHF. DNA for the CDR3: TGTGCCAGCAGCCCGTACTCAGGGTCCGGTAGCTTGGGCAATCAGCCCCAGCATTTT. Based on the CDR3 plus reference TRBV7-2 and TRBJ1-5, the full variable domain is GAGVSQSPSNKVTEKGKDVELRCDPISGHTALYWYRQSLGQGLEFLIYFQGNSAPDKSGLPSDRFSAERTGGSVSTLTIQRTQQEDSAVYLCASSPYSGSGSLGNQPQHFGDGTRLSIL.

This chain links TRBV10-1 with TRBJ1-2; D may be TRBD1 (5 bases). V lost 5 bases and J lost 5, with 21 bases in between. CDR3 length: 16 amino acids. CDR1 and CDR2 from the germline V gene are WNHNN and SYGVQD (reference sequence). The CDR3 region is CASSKGPDTVIYGYTF. In DNA form, the CDR3 reads TGCGCCAGCAGTAAGGGGCCGGACACGGTGATATATGGCTACACCTTC.

V is TRBV19 and J is TRBJ1-2, with D possibly matching TRBD1 (6 bases). This CDR3 region has 12 residues. Germline-derived CDR1 and CDR2 are LNHDA and SQIVND (reference sequence). V shed 8 bases and J shed 3 bases, with 10 bases lying between them. CDR3 coding DNA: TGTGCCAGTGTAGGGGGAGACTATGGCTACACCTTC. Translated: CASVGGDYGYTF.

The chain combines TRBV10-1 with TRBJ2-7; 7 bases agree with TRBD1. The germline gives CDR1 WNHNN, CDR2 SYGVQD (reference sequence). Germline trimming cut 2 bases from V and 8 bases from J; bases unmatched to any gene: 6. The CDR3 has 13 residues. The CDR3 reads CASSERAGGQQYF. For the CDR3, the DNA is TGCGCCAGCAGTGAGAGGGCAGGGGGACAGCAGTACTTC.

CDR3 protein: CASLIGSESSYEQYF. The CDR3 bases are TGTGCCAGCCTGATTGGTTCGGAGAGCTCCTACGAGCAGTACTTC. The gene calls are TRBV27 and TRBJ2-7; D is undetermined. The CDR3 is made up of 15 amino acids. Trimming cost V 8 bases and J 0 bases, with 17 bases left between them. From germline, CDR1 is MNHEY and CDR2 SMNVEV (reference sequence).